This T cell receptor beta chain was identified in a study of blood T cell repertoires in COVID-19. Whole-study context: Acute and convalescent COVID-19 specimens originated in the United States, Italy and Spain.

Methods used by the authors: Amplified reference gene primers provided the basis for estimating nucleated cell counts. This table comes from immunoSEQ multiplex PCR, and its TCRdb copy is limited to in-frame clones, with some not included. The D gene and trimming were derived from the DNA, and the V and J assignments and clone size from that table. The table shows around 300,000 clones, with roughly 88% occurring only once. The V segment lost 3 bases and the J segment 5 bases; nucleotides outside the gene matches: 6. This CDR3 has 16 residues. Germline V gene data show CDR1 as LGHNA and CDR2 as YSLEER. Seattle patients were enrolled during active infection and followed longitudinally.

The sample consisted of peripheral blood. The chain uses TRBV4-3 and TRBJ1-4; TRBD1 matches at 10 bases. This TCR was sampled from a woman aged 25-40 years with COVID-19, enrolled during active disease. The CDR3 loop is CASSQGQGSGNEKLFF. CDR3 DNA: TGCGCCAGCAGCCAGGGACAGGGGTCTGGGAATGAAAAACTGTTTTTT.